Reported below is one TCR beta chain. These data belong to a study of PD-L1 blockade in urothelial cancer. Looking at the study overall: The patients first took atezolizumab around 2014, receiving 1,200 mg intravenously every 3 weeks. Prior chemotherapy in patients spanned 0 to 3 regimens.

Synthetic TCR analog templates were added to each PCR reaction. Profiling relied on immunoSEQ multiplex PCR, and the TCRdb table lists in-frame clones only, not all of them. The sample shows 35,000 or so clones, nearly 85% of them seen only once. Losses at the gene ends were 6 bases for V and 3 bases for J; bases not matched to a gene: 6. CDR3 length equals 14 residues. From germline, CDR1 is SGHVS and CDR2 FQNEAQ. The time point here: pretreatment peripheral blood. Each patient's cancer was a locally advanced or metastatic urothelial carcinoma. V usage is TRBV7-8 and J usage is TRBJ2-7, with TRBD2 identical over 9 bases. The sequencing used PBMCs, collected around atezolizumab (anti-PD-L1) treatment. The source of this sequence is a man aged 55 to 70 with urothelial cancer. Here the CDR3 reads CASRATSGSYEQYF. DNA for the CDR3: TGTGCCAGCAGGGCGACTAGCGGCAGCTACGAGCAGTACTTC.